A selection of T cell receptor beta chains follows, all from one sample in a study of graft-versus-host responses after intestinal transplantation. Generated by immunoSEQ multiplex PCR, the TCRdb table keeps only in-frame clones and is missing some. The sample has about 85,000 clones; roughly four fifths are singletons. Antigens for these TCRs are unknown. The sequences come from unstimulated CD8+ T cells sorted from spleen or lymph node cells, collected before intestinal transplant. Source of these receptors: a human donor who received an intestinal transplant. Each CDR3 is given with its conserved first and last residue. The order of the fields is CDR3 protein, J gene, V gene.

CDR3: CASSRTGRDEQFF; J: TRBJ2-1; V: TRBV7-9
CDR3: CASSYSVGDEQYF; J: -; V: TRBV6-6
CDR3: CASSLISFGPGELFF; J: TRBJ2-2; V: TRBV27
CDR3: CASSVDGAGSNTGELFF; J: TRBJ2-2; V: TRBV9
CDR3: CASSPGILAAEAFF; J: TRBJ1-1; V: TRBV4-1
CDR3: CASSVDSGIYNEQFF; J: TRBJ2-1; V: TRBV9
CDR3: CASSPRGYAGNTIYF; J: TRBJ1-3; V: TRBV5-1
CDR3: CASSVGTSGGDEQFF; J: TRBJ2-1; V: TRBV9
CDR3: CASSPQGDSSYNEQFF; J: TRBJ2-1; V: TRBV18
CDR3: CASSSKREDALHSGNTIYF; J: TRBJ1-3; V: TRBV2
CDR3: CASSSENYEQYF; J: -; V: TRBV11-2
CDR3: CASSQDGGYGINEQYF; J: TRBJ2-7; V: TRBV4-2
CDR3: CASSAGGRESEDTQYF; J: TRBJ2-3; V: TRBV21-1
CDR3: CASSPASVRSYEQYF; J: TRBJ2-7; V: TRBV18
CDR3: CASSFRPSGTDTQYF; J: TRBJ2-3; V: TRBV27
CDR3: CASGQPNTEAFF; J: TRBJ1-1; V: TRBV6-5
CDR3: CASREQGRGNTIYF; J: TRBJ1-3; V: TRBV5-1
CDR3: CASSDGSSGTGETQYF; J: TRBJ2-5; V: TRBV9
CDR3: CASSFASGSYEQFF; J: TRBJ2-1; V: TRBV5-1
CDR3: CASSSGSIYEQYF; J: TRBJ2-7; V: TRBV19
CDR3: CASSVEDRINEQFF; J: TRBJ2-1; V: TRBV9
CDR3: CASSEAEENTEAFF; J: TRBJ1-1; V: TRBV6-1
CDR3: CASSRSHRAGELFF; J: TRBJ2-2; V: TRBV6-5
CDR3: CSVDRTSGDETQYF; J: TRBJ2-5; V: TRBV29-1
CDR3: CASSLIKPDNEQFF; J: TRBJ2-1; V: TRBV7-6
CDR3: CASSLGTGGEQYF; J: TRBJ2-7; V: TRBV27
CDR3: CASSFFDGYEQYF; J: TRBJ2-7; V: TRBV5-1
CDR3: CASTSRTGRILASYEQYF; J: TRBJ2-7; V: TRBV25-1
CDR3: CASNPGLAYNEQFF; J: TRBJ2-1; V: TRBV7-8
CDR3: CASSEGLAFYTGELFF; J: TRBJ2-2; V: TRBV4-2
CDR3: CASSEALTALGTEAFF; J: TRBJ1-1; V: TRBV2
CDR3: CASSPVGLAKNIQYF; J: TRBJ2-4; V: TRBV5-4
CDR3: CSAERGDTYEQYF; J: TRBJ2-7; V: TRBV29-1
CDR3: CASRTGDNEQFF; J: TRBJ2-1; V: TRBV2
CDR3: CASSLRGLAGPYEQYF; J: TRBJ2-7; V: TRBV13
CDR3: CASSLGTGMNQPQHF; J: TRBJ1-5; V: TRBV5-8
CDR3: CSVKSQGRGLGEQYF; J: TRBJ2-7; V: TRBV29-1
CDR3: CASSLAPRNDSPLHF; J: TRBJ1-6; V: TRBV7-6
CDR3: CASSVAGTGDRGYTF; J: TRBJ1-2; V: TRBV9
CDR3: CSAHGTDTQYF; J: TRBJ2-3; V: TRBV20-1
CDR3: CASSYRGQDTEAFF; J: TRBJ1-1; V: TRBV6-5
CDR3: CASRGSGDTEAFF; J: TRBJ1-1; V: TRBV19
CDR3: CASSLVAGEAYNSPLHF; J: TRBJ1-6; V: TRBV5-4
CDR3: CASSGPGTGSLQETQYF; J: TRBJ2-5; V: TRBV19
CDR3: CASSPTGGGGEKLFF; J: TRBJ1-4; V: TRBV27
CDR3: CASSPGERGFIYEQYF; J: TRBJ2-7; V: TRBV5-6
CDR3: CSARGPYEQYF; J: TRBJ2-7; V: TRBV20-1
CDR3: CASSLGQGGDTQYF; J: TRBJ2-3; V: TRBV5-1
CDR3: CASSWVDLNTEAFF; J: TRBJ1-1; V: TRBV7-9
CDR3: CAISPGTGALNNEKLFF; J: TRBJ1-4; V: TRBV10-3
CDR3: CASSLDPHSYYEQYF; J: TRBJ2-7; V: TRBV11-2
CDR3: CASSLEGDSYLGNVLTF; J: TRBJ2-6; V: TRBV5-4
CDR3: CASMLAGANNEQFF; J: TRBJ2-1; V: TRBV6-6
CDR3: CASSETQRGSSYEQYF; J: TRBJ2-7; V: TRBV2
CDR3: CASSPPLSPGELFF; J: TRBJ2-2; V: TRBV7-6
CDR3: CASSQDGLAGGETQYF; J: TRBJ2-5; V: TRBV4-1
CDR3: CASSLRSSTNEQFF; J: TRBJ2-1; V: TRBV11-3
CDR3: CASSQENSGVAEAFF; J: TRBJ1-1; V: TRBV4-1
CDR3: CASSGLAGGPDTQYF; J: TRBJ2-3; V: TRBV6-5